This T cell receptor beta chain was identified during a study of CD8+CD57+ T cells in acquired aplastic anemia. Across the whole study: An average of about 3.4 ug of DNA was obtained from sorted CD4+ and CD8+ cells. In CD4+ cells, healthy donors produced an average of around 9.9 million reads.

The CDR3 is 14 amino acids. V lost 1 base and J lost 4, with 13 bases in between. Per the germline V gene, CDR1 is DFQATT and CDR2 is SNEGSKA (reference sequence). The study profiled TCR beta VDJ and CDR3 using genomic DNA as template. TCRdb passed the reads through MiXCR, listing each CDR3 protein once. Of a few hundred thousand distinct CDR3 sequences in the sample, approximately 60% were seen once. Comments on this clonotype: Its cognate antigen is unknown.

General observations from the study: Researchers reported that CD8+ Simpson's diversity was not significantly different in patients versus controls. It was found that twenty-nine CD8+ CDR3 sequences were shared between patients and controls.

The sample was sorted CD4+, CD8+, or CD8+CD57+ T cells (not recorded which) from PBMCs. The J gene is TRBJ1-1, the V gene TRBV20-1, with TRBD1 as a possible D gene (6 bases). The TCR sequence derives from a human donor in good health. The CDR3 DNA is TGCAGTGCTAGAGGGTACAGGGTTGGCACTGAAGCTTTCTTT. It encodes CSARGYRVGTEAFF.